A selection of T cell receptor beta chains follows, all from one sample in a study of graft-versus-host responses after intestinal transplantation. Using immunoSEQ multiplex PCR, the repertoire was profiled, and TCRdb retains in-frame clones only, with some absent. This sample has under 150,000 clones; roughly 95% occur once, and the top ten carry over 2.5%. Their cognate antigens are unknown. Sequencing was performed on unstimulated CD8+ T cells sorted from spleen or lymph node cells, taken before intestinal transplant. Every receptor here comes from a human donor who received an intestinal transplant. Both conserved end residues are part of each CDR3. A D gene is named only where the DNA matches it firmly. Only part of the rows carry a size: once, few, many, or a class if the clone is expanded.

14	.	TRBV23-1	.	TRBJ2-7	CASSQGLDSYEQYF
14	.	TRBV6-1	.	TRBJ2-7	CASSTSGAWNEQYF
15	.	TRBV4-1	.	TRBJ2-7	CASSQEAGTGYEQYF
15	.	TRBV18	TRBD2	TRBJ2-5	CASSPWSSGTETQYF
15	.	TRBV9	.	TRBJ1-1	CASSVVGAGNTEAFF
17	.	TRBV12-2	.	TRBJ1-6	CASRRIRDKGRNSPLHF
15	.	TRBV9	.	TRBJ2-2	CASSVKGANTGELFF
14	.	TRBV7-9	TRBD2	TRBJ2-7	CASSLITSGYEQYF
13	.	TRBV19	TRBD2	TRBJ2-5	CASSLADQETQYF
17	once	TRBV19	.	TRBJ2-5	CASSRPLSGPAQETQYF
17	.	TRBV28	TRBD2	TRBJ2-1	CASSLGTSGHSYNEQFF
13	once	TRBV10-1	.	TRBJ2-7	CASSQGTNYEQYF
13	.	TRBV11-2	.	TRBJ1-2	CASSAGQNYGYTF
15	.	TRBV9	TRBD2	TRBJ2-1	CASEMGGSSYNEQFF
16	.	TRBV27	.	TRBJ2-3	CASSLDGQPPTDTQYF
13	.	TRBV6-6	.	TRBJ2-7	CASTVGPPYEQYF
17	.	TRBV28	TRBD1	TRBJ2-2	CASSSNDRGRNTGELFF
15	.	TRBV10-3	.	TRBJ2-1	CAIKTGTPSYNEQFF